This T cell receptor beta chain was sequenced in a study of T cell repertoires in cytomegalovirus infection. Background on the study: From public TCR beta signatures came an indication of both CMV infection and matching HLA type.

Whole-study results and caveats: Cumulated frequencies of public TCR beta families served to identify carriers of CMV plus the relevant HLA.

TCRdb called the reads again in MiXCR, with one record for every CDR3 protein. The table shows 200,000 to 300,000 distinct CDR3 sequences, with 9% to 15% occurring only once. Germline V gene data show CDR1 as SQVTM and CDR2 as ANQGSEA. The V end lost 5 bases, the J end lost 5 bases, and 9 bases lay between the germline ends. This CDR3 region has 11 residues. This clonotype was counted a few times. Its target is unknown. The rearrangement uses TRBV29-1 and TRBJ2-5; no clear D. The TCR originated in a human donor in good health (CMV status not recorded). Some clones in this sample may be carry-over from other donors' samples. Sequencing was carried out using PBMCs. Here the CDR3 reads CSVTREETQYF. As DNA, the CDR3 is TGCAGCGTTACACGCGAGGAGACCCAGTACTTC. The full variable domain, completed using reference TRBV29-1 and TRBJ2-5, is SAVISQKPSRDICQRGTSLTIQCQVDSQVTMMFWYRQQPGQSLTLIATANQGSEATYESGFVIDKFPISRPNLTFSTLTVSNMSPEDSSIYLCSVTREETQYFGPGTRLLVL.